This TCR beta chain was captured by sequencing in a study of monozygotic twins with inflammatory bowel disease. General study points: Whereas healthy co-twins had higher TCRbeta diversity (inverse Simpson), IBD patients had lower diversity. In patient repertoires, differing immunosuppressive treatments may have added some variability.

With respect to this clonotype: Antigen: not known.

The team made cDNA by running eight separate reactions for each sample. From its re-call of the 5' RACE reads, TCRdb lists each CDR3 protein once, without DNA. The sample totals about 380,000 distinct CDR3 sequences. The CDR3 sequence is 17 residues long. CDR1 and CDR2 from the germline V gene are MNHEY and SVGAGI. This clonotype was sampled from a human donor with ulcerative colitis or Crohn's disease, or a healthy co-twin of an affected twin (not recorded which). This chain joins TRBV6-5 and TRBJ2-2; TCRdb selects TRBD1, and the lack of DNA leaves this call unchecked. Input material: blood. The CDR3: CASSYSETGLGTGELFF.